This T cell receptor (beta chain) was recorded in a study of pediatric ulcerative colitis. Study results and limitations: Ulcerative colitis patients shared more blood-rectal clones than controls. A couple of rectal CDR3 clonotypes occurred in all ulcerative colitis patients.

Germline lookup yields CDR1 SGHRS and CDR2 YFSETQ. This CDR3 has 17 residues. V was trimmed by 1 base and J by 1 base, leaving 15 bases between them. Concerning this clone: The antigen remains unidentified.

Each sample received Survey-level depth of up to 500,000 reads. Profiled with immunoSEQ multiplex PCR; TCRdb holds only in-frame clones, not every one. The table includes 30,000 to 35,000 clones, approximately 78% detected once. The rectum was sampled with one to two pinch biopsies at colonoscopy. No immunosuppressive drugs were given to ulcerative colitis patients before diagnostic colonoscopy. Material for sequencing was gut tissue. The chain links TRBV5-1 to TRBJ1-3; D remains ambiguous. This clonotype was sampled from a boy aged 5-17 years with mild ulcerative colitis. CDR3 region: CASSLLPSVPSGNTIYF. CDR3 DNA sequence: TGCGCCAGCAGCTTGTTGCCCTCAGTGCCGTCTGGAAACACCATATATTTT.